The rows below give T cell receptor beta chains drawn from one sample of a study of blood T cell repertoires in COVID-19. Produced via immunoSEQ multiplex PCR; TCRdb's table is partial and in-frame only. The sample carries roughly 120,000 clones, less than 75% recorded once. Sequenced sample: peripheral blood. These receptors all stem from a human donor with acute or convalescent COVID-19. The donor label of this sample is uncertain. Each CDR3 is given with its conserved first and last residue. D genes are given only for firm matches. The listing skips clone size in some rows; elsewhere it reads once, few, many or a size class.

CASSLVSNQPQHF,TGTGCCAGCAGTTTAGTAAGCAATCAGCCCCAGCATTTT,13,many,NA,TRBV28,TRBJ1-5
CASSLGGTSGGTGELFF,TGTGCCAGCAGCTTAGGCGGGACTAGCGGGGGTACCGGGGAGCTGTTTTTT,17,NA,TRBD2,TRBV7-3,TRBJ2-2
CASSETGTGDLNEQFF,TGTGCCAGCAGCGAAACCGGGACAGGGGACCTCAATGAGCAGTTCTTC,16,NA,TRBD1,TRBV9,TRBJ2-1
CAWNPGPGSNYGYTF,TGTGCCTGGAATCCCGGGCCAGGGTCAAACTATGGCTACACCTTC,15,NA,NA,TRBV30,TRBJ1-2
CASSKEGTQYF,TGTGCCAGCAGCAAGGAGGGTACGCAGTATTTT,11,NA,NA,TRBV6-5,TRBJ2-3
CASSSGQSLGDEQFF,TGTGCCAGCAGCTCGGGACAGAGCCTTGGGGATGAGCAGTTCTTC,15,once,TRBD1,TRBV7-9,TRBJ2-1
CASSITPGTQNYGYTF,TGTGCCAGTAGTATAACCCCCGGGACACAAAACTATGGCTACACCTTC,16,NA,NA,TRBV19,TRBJ1-2
CASSAGQVTQYF,TGTGCCAGCAGTGCGGGACAGGTAACGCAGTATTTT,12,few,TRBD1,TRBV2,TRBJ2-3
CASSRGLGGYEQYF,TGTGCCAGCAGCCGAGGACTGGGGGGCTACGAGCAGTACTTC,14,NA,NA,TRBV14,TRBJ2-7
CASSLVRRVTEAFF,TGTGCCAGCAGCTTGGTGAGGCGGGTCACTGAAGCTTTCTTT,14,NA,NA,TRBV7-9,TRBJ1-1
CASSARQGEEPQHF,TGTGCCAGCTCCGCTAGGCAGGGTGAAGAGCCCCAGCATTTT,14,NA,NA,TRBV18,TRBJ1-5
CASSSTVLWVKNSPLHF,TGTGCCAGCAGTTCGACAGTTCTCTGGGTGAAAAATTCACCCCTCCACTTT,17,NA,NA,TRBV2,TRBJ1-6
CASSSGQAYGYTF,TGTGCCAGCAGTTCAGGACAGGCCTATGGCTACACCTTC,13,NA,TRBD1,TRBV28,TRBJ1-2
CASGQAGYGYTF,TGTGCCAGCGGACAGGCTGGCTATGGCTACACCTTC,12,few,TRBD1,TRBV6-1,TRBJ1-2
CASRPGTAGNTIYF,TGTGCCAGCAGACCTGGGACAGCTGGAAACACCATATATTTT,14,NA,TRBD1,TRBV6-5,TRBJ1-3
CSVHRGAGTEAFF,TGCAGCGTTCACAGGGGGGCGGGCACTGAAGCTTTCTTT,13,NA,TRBD1,TRBV29-1,TRBJ1-1
CASSSLAISEQFF,TGTGCCAGCAGCTCTCTAGCTATAAGTGAGCAGTTCTTC,13,few,NA,TRBV7-9,TRBJ2-1
CASIGVRGSSGNTIYF,TGTGCCAGCATTGGGGTTCGGGGATCCTCTGGAAACACCATATATTTT,16,NA,NA,TRBV2,TRBJ1-3
CATGTSGGSRVGELFF,TGTGCCACTGGAACTAGCGGGGGGTCGCGTGTCGGGGAGCTGTTTTTT,16,NA,TRBD2,TRBV25-1,TRBJ2-2
CASSGLAASTDTQYF,TGTGCCAGCAGCGGCCTAGCGGCTAGCACAGATACGCAGTATTTT,15,NA,TRBD2,TRBV2,TRBJ2-3
CASSEDGGTEAFF,TGTGCCAGCAGCGAAGACGGCGGCACTGAAGCTTTCTTT,13,once,NA,TRBV2,TRBJ1-1
CATSLRGQSNQPQHF,TGTGCCACCTCCCTTCGGGGACAGTCCAATCAGCCCCAGCATTTT,15,NA,TRBD1,TRBV19,TRBJ1-5
CASRKYEQGAYQPQHF,TGTGCCAGTAGGAAATACGAACAGGGGGCATATCAGCCCCAGCATTTT,16,few,TRBD1,TRBV19,TRBJ1-5
CASSVGTGLWETQYF,TGTGCCAGCAGCGTAGGGACAGGCCTTTGGGAGACCCAGTACTTC,15,NA,TRBD1,TRBV9,TRBJ2-5
CASSLDVRDYGYTF,TGCGCCAGCAGCTTGGACGTCAGGGACTATGGCTACACCTTC,14,few,NA,TRBV5-1,TRBJ1-2
CASSVGGGWTDTQYF,TGTGCCAGCAGCGTTGGCGGGGGGTGGACAGATACGCAGTATTTT,15,NA,TRBD2,TRBV9,TRBJ2-3
CASSPLTGTGFGELFF,TGTGCCAGCTCACCACTGACGGGGACAGGCTTTGGGGAGCTGTTTTTT,16,NA,TRBD1,TRBV18,TRBJ2-2
CASSRSLAGITSSTDTQYF,TGTGCCAGCAGCCGTTCCCTAGCGGGGATAACTTCCAGCACAGATACGCAGTATTTT,19,NA,TRBD2,TRBV3-1/TRBV3-2,TRBJ2-3
CASSQRDSSNQPQHF,TGTGCCAGCAGCCAGAGAGACAGTTCCAATCAGCCCCAGCATTTT,15,few,NA,TRBV4-2,TRBJ1-5
CASSLTGNQPQHF,TGTGCCAGCAGTTTAACAGGGAATCAGCCCCAGCATTTT,13,NA,NA,TRBV12-3/TRBV12-4,TRBJ1-5
CASRADSGTQYF,TGTGCCAGCAGGGCCGACTCCGGGACCCAGTACTTC,12,NA,NA,TRBV2,TRBJ2-5
CASSPQFRGQETQYF,TGTGCCAGCAGCCCACAGTTCAGGGGGCAAGAGACCCAGTACTTC,15,NA,TRBD1,TRBV6-5,TRBJ2-5
CASSLHKVTGGSNEQFF,TGCGCCAGCAGCCTCCATAAGGTGACAGGGGGAAGCAATGAGCAGTTCTTC,17,NA,TRBD1,TRBV5-1,TRBJ2-1
CASTMGAGGVTDTQYF,TGTGCCAGCACCATGGGGGCGGGGGGGGTCACAGATACGCAGTATTTT,16,NA,TRBD2,TRBV5-4,TRBJ2-3
CASSLGEVSNQPQHF,TGTGCCAGCAGCTTGGGAGAGGTTAGCAATCAGCCCCAGCATTTT,15,NA,NA,TRBV5-6,TRBJ1-5
CASSESNRDSHNEQFF,TGTGCCAGCAGCGAATCAAACAGGGATAGCCACAATGAGCAGTTCTTC,16,NA,NA,TRBV7-9,TRBJ2-1
CASSYTNSGNTIYF,TGTGCCAGCAGCTATACTAACTCAGGAAACACCATATATTTT,14,NA,NA,TRBV11-2,TRBJ1-3
CASSPTSGLNTGELFF,TGTGCCAGCAGCCCGACTAGCGGGTTGAACACCGGGGAGCTGTTTTTT,16,medium-sized,TRBD2,TRBV7-2,TRBJ2-2
CASSLGRSGPAETQYF,TGTGCCAGCAGCCTCGGGAGAAGCGGCCCGGCGGAGACCCAGTACTTC,16,once,NA,TRBV4-2,TRBJ2-5
CASSSFDRGNTIYF,TGTGCCAGCAGTTCCTTCGACAGGGGAAACACCATATATTTT,14,NA,NA,TRBV6-5,TRBJ1-3
CASSQFDRGLRETQYF,TGTGCCAGCAGCCAATTTGACAGGGGGCTTCGGGAGACCCAGTACTTC,16,once,TRBD1,TRBV3-1/TRBV3-2,TRBJ2-5
CASSQWASPLHF,TGTGCCAGCAGTCAATGGGCTTCACCCCTCCACTTT,12,NA,NA,TRBV12-3/TRBV12-4,TRBJ1-6
CASSSGTGFWNGELFF,TGTGCCAGCAGCTCGGGGACAGGGTTTTGGAACGGGGAGCTGTTTTTT,16,NA,TRBD1,TRBV7-9,TRBJ2-2
CATSDRTGGNQPQHF,TGTGCCACCAGTGATCGGACAGGGGGCAATCAGCCCCAGCATTTT,15,once,TRBD1,TRBV24-1,TRBJ1-5
CASSPPGSSGGLLYEQFF,TGTGCCAGCTCACCACCGGGCTCTAGCGGGGGTCTTTTGTATGAGCAGTTCTTC,18,NA,TRBD2,TRBV18,TRBJ2-1
CASSFDLTSGGAGDTQYF,TGTGCCAGCAGCTTCGACCTGACTAGCGGGGGGGCCGGAGATACGCAGTATTTT,18,once,TRBD2,TRBV7-9,TRBJ2-3
CASSSGGETQYF,TGCGCCAGCAGCTCGGGGGGAGAGACCCAGTACTTC,12,NA,TRBD2,TRBV5-1,TRBJ2-5
CASSSNDLRTEAFF,TGCGCCAGCAGCTCGAACGATCTACGGACTGAAGCTTTCTTT,14,few,NA,TRBV5-1,TRBJ1-1
CASSDPTGANGEAFF,TGTGCCAGCAGTGACCCGACAGGTGCCAACGGTGAAGCTTTCTTT,15,NA,NA,TRBV6-1,TRBJ1-1
CATSDPWTDQETQYF,TGTGCCACCAGTGATCCCTGGACAGACCAAGAGACCCAGTACTTC,15,NA,NA,TRBV24-1,TRBJ2-5
CASSNLEQGTYGYTF,TGCGCCAGCAGCAATCTAGAACAGGGGACCTATGGCTACACCTTC,15,many,TRBD1,TRBV5-1,TRBJ1-2
CASSPDRAYGGYTF,TGTGCCAGCAGTCCGGACAGGGCCTATGGTGGCTACACCTTC,14,NA,TRBD1,TRBV27,TRBJ1-2
CASSLSPVTSGANVLTF,TGTGCCAGCAGCTTATCTCCGGTAACCTCTGGGGCCAACGTCCTGACTTTC,17,NA,NA,TRBV7-3,TRBJ2-6